This T cell receptor (beta chain) was obtained from a study of blood T cell repertoires in COVID-19. Trimming took off 6 bases at V and 4 bases at J, with 19 bases between the two ends. The CDR3 contains 15 residues. CDR1 and CDR2 (germline): MNHEY, SMNVEV (reference sequence). Repertoires were generated with immunoSEQ multiplex PCR, while TCRdb's copy carries only in-frame clones and drops some. The table has about 220,000 clones, about 87% seen once. Allocation to cohorts depended on clinical history reported by the participants. The rearrangement links TRBV27 to TRBJ2-7; TRBD2 is a possible D gene (6 bases). What was sequenced was PBMCs or T cells enriched from blood (not recorded which). The receptor was isolated from a woman in her twenties or thirties who had recovered from COVID-19. The CDR3 loop reads CASSPLPGRPYEQYF. CDR3 in DNA: TGTGCCAGCAGCCCCCTCCCCGGGAGACCGTACGAGCAGTACTTC.